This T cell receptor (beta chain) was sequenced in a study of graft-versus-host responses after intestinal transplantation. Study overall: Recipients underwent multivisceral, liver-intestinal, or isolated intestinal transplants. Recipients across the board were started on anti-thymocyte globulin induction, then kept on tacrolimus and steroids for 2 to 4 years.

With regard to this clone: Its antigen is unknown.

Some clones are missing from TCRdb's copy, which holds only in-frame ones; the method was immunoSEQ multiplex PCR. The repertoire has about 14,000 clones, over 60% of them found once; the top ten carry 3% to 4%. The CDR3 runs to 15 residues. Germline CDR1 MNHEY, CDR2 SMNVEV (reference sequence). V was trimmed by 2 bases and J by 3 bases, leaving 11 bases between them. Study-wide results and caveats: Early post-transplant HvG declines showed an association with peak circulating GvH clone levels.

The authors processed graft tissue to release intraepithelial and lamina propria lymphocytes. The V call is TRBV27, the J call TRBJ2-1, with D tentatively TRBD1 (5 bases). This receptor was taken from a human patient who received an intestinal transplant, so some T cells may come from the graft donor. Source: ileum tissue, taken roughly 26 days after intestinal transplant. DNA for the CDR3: TGTGCCAGCAGTTTAGGGGCGTCCCTCTACAATGAGCAGTTCTTC. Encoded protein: CASSLGASLYNEQFF.